This TCR beta chain stems from a study of T cell repertoires in cytomegalovirus infection. Across the study: CMV epitopes in the study were HLA-C-restricted (recently identified) and HLA-B-restricted (well studied). It can be stated that public TCR beta signatures indicated CMV infection as well as a matching HLA type. General study points: Cumulative frequency of public TCR beta families picked out carriers of CMV plus the relevant HLA.

Via MiXCR, TCRdb re-called the reads, giving one row per CDR3 protein. Of approximately 770,000 distinct CDR3 sequences detected, 25% to 35% appear once; the ten largest clones hold around 13%. Ten or more counts support this clonotype. The target antigen is unknown. J gave up 0 bases and V 5 bases, and 4 bases lay outside the gene matches. CDR1 SGHVS and CDR2 FNYEAQ come from the germline V gene. The CDR3 covers 15 residues. The sequence was obtained from a human donor in good health (CMV status not recorded). Some clones in this sample may be carry-over from other donors' samples. V is TRBV7-6 and J is TRBJ1-3, with TRBD1 identical over 7 bases. The starting material was cultured CD8+ T cells from PBMCs, obtained from culture after CMV antigen stimulation. As DNA, the CDR3 is TGTGCCAGCAGCCCCTCAGGGGGCTCTGGAAACACCATATATTTT. Translation: CASSPSGGSGNTIYF.